This T cell receptor (beta chain) was profiled in a study of T-cell memory formation after mild COVID-19. Study-wide background: Clusters were largely donor specific. Study results and caveats: CM and EM subsets held most contracting CD4+ clones; EMRA held CD8+ ones. Clones shrinking from day 15 to 85 showed even CD4/CD8 mixes; later expanders tilted CD4+.

There are a few counts of this clonotype. Its antigen is currently unknown. Germline values: CDR1 SGHDT, CDR2 YYEEEE. CDR3 size: 13 residues. Trimming cost V 4 bases and J 1 base, with 7 bases left between them. Constant-segment primers and 5'RACE yielded cDNA libraries for TCR alpha and TCR beta, each carrying sample barcodes and UMIs. MiXCR was run by TCRdb on the 5' RACE reads, yielding one entry per CDR3 protein. The repertoire holds roughly 280,000 distinct CDR3 sequences, approximately 7.6% seen once, with about 20% in the top ten. The TCR comes from a man between 18 and 35 years old who had mild COVID-19 (a few samples of this study predate the infection). Cell type and time point are not known. The rearrangement links TRBV5-6 to TRBJ2-3, with D unclear. Material: PBMCs or a T cell subset sorted from them (not recorded which). CDR3 loop: CASSRRRTDTQYF. The CDR3 DNA follows: TGTGCCAGCAGCCGCCGACGCACAGATACGCAGTATTTT.